This passage covers 10 T cell receptor beta chains from one sample sequenced in a study of T cells after yellow fever vaccination (dated by TCRdb to between 2018 and 2021). This specimen's treatment or condition label, interpreted: live attenuated yellow fever vaccine strain. The method was 5' RACE. TCRdb names Illumina HiSeq 2500 as the instrument used. TCRdb cleaned the public reads at Q25 with fastp, built clones with MiXCR and kept in-frame beta chains. Every distinct CDR3 protein forms one entry, paired with its most common genes and DNA. This sample has approximately 600,000 distinct CDR3 sequences in its table, and over 9% of those were observed once. 14% to 15% of the sample is in the top ten clones. Sample: PBMCs, taken on the day of the yellow fever booster vaccination. The receptors come from a man aged 25 to 40 who received the YFV17D yellow fever vaccine.

This clonotype was picked up a small number of times. This sequence joins TRBV7-8 and TRBJ2-5; D ambiguous. This CDR3 is 15 amino acids long. Trimming removed 0 bases at V and 2 bases at J, with 10 bases between. CDR1 SGHVS and CDR2 FQNEAQ come from the germline V gene. CDR3 in DNA: TGTGCCAGCAGCTTAGCGGGTCGGTTACAAGAGACCCAGTACTTC. Residues: CASSLAGRLQETQYF.

The sample holds many counts of this clonotype. The chain joins TRBV18 to TRBJ2-7; a weak D match, TRBD1 (6 bases). Trimming shortened V by 6 bases and J by 5 bases, and 11 bases separated the two germline ends. Germline CDR1 reads KGHSH; CDR2 reads LQKENI. The CDR3 contains 12 residues. This CDR3 is CASSLRGDEQYF. In DNA, the CDR3 is TGTGCCAGCTCCCTCAGGGGAGACGAGCAGTACTTC.

This clonotype was seen only a few times. The chain recombines TRBV4-3 with TRBJ1-1; 9 bases are shared with TRBD1. After removal of 4 bases from V and 4 bases from J, the junction contained 7 bases not matched to a gene. Germline values: CDR1 LGHNA, CDR2 YSLEER. The CDR3 has 15 amino acids. CDR3: CASSRTGGAATEAFF. Written as DNA, the CDR3 is TGCGCCAGCAGCCGAACAGGGGGCGCGGCCACTGAAGCTTTCTTT.

In its sample, this clonotype was seen a few times. The rearrangement links TRBV5-4 to TRBJ2-3; 9 nucleotides agree with TRBD2. Germline V gene data show CDR1 as SGHNT and CDR2 as YYREEE (reference sequence). V was clipped by 4 bases and J by 2 bases; unmatched bases: 5. The CDR3 spans 15 residues. CDR3: CASSRLAAITDTQYF. The CDR3 nucleotides are TGTGCCAGCAGCAGACTAGCGGCTATCACAGATACGCAGTATTTT.

The genes are TRBV15 and TRBJ2-7; D call uncertain. Germline V gives CDR1 LNHNV, CDR2 YYDKDF (reference sequence). This CDR3 comprises 12 residues. The V gene lost 3 bases and the J gene lost 6 bases, with 9 bases spanning the gap. The CDR3 region has the DNA TGTGCCACCAGCAGTGGTTTAGGCGAGCAGTACTTC. This encodes CATSSGLGEQYF.

The rearrangement joins TRBV7-2 to TRBJ1-1; D is undetermined. Looked up from germline, CDR1 is SGHTA and CDR2 is FQGNSA. Trimming left V 3 bases short and J 6 bases short, with 14 bases between. This CDR3 spans 14 amino acids. CDR3 sequence reads: CASSFDNWLAEAFF. DNA for the CDR3: TGTGCCAGCAGCTTCGATAACTGGCTCGCTGAAGCTTTCTTT.

This chain uses TRBV15 with TRBJ1-5, with D possibly matching TRBD1 (5 bases). The germline V gene has CDR1 LNHNV and CDR2 YYDKDF (reference sequence). The V end was cut by 5 bases, the J end by 3 bases, with 8 bases between. This CDR3 has 13 residues. CDR3 nucleotides: TGTGCCACCAGCCACAGGTACAATCAGCCCCAGCATTTT. The encoded protein is CATSHRYNQPQHF.

The chain is built from TRBV20-1 and TRBJ2-2; 7 nucleotides align to TRBD1. The trim removed 3 bases at V and 6 bases at J, leaving 7 bases unmatched. CDR1 and CDR2 (germline): DFQATT, SNEGSKA (reference sequence). This CDR3 has 14 amino acids. The CDR3 nucleotides read TGCAGTGCTAGGCACGCAACAGGGGCCGGGGAGCTGTTTTTT. Amino acid sequence: CSARHATGAGELFF.

This clonotype was seen many times. The rearrangement uses TRBV27 and TRBJ2-3; D possibly uses TRBD1 or TRBD2 (5 bases each). Germline assignment: CDR1 MNHEY and CDR2 SMNVEV (reference sequence). V was pared by 5 bases and J by 4 bases, with 13 bases between. CDR3 length: 14 amino acids. The CDR3 DNA follows: TGTGCCAGCAGTCCCCGCCCGGGGCCAGATACGCAGTATTTT. Translated, it gives CASSPRPGPDTQYF.

A few counts support this clonotype. J is TRBJ2-3 and V is TRBV5-5; 7 bases line up with TRBD1. The ends lost 3 bases at V and 2 bases at J; junction bases unmatched: 6. The CDR3 is made up of 15 amino acids. Germline CDR1 and CDR2: SGHKS and YYEKEE (reference sequence). The CDR3 DNA sequence: TGTGCCAGCAGCTCCTGGACAGGCTACACAGATACGCAGTATTTT. This codes for CASSSWTGYTDTQYF.